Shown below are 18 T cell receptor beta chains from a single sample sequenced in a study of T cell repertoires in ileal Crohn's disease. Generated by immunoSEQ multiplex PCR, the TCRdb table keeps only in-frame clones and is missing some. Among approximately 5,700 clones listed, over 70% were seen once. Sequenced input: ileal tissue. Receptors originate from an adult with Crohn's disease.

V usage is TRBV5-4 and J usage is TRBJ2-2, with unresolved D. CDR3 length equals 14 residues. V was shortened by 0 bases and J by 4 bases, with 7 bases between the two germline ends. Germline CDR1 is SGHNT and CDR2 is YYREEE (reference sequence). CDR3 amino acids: CASSLEPGTGELFF. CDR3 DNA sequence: TGTGCCAGCAGCTTGGAACCGGGCACCGGGGAGCTGTTTTTT.

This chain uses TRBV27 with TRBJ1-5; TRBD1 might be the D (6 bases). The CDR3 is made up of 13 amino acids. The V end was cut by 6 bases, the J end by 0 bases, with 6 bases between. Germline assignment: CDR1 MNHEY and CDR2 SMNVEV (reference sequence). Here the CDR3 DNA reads TGTGCCAGCAGGGACAGTAGCAATCAGCCCCAGCATTTT. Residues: CASRDSSNQPQHF.

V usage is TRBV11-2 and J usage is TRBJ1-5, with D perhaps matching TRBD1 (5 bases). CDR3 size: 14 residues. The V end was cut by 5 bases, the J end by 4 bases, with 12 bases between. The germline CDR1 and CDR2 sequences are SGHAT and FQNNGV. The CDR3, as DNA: TGTGCCAGCAGCCAGGCGGGGGTTAATCAGCCCCAGCATTTT. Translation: CASSQAGVNQPQHF.

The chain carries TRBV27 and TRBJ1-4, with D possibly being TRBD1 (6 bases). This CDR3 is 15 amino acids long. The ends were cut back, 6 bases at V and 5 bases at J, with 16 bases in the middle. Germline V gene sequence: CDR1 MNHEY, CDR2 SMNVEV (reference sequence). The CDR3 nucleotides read TGTGCCAGCAGGTCAGCGGGGGCACTCAATGAAAAACTGTTTTTT. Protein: CASRSAGALNEKLFF.

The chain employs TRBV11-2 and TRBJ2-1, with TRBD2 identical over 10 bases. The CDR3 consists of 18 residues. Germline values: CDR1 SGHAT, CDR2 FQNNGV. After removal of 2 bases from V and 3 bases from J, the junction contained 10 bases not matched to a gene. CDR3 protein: CASSLSIRLAGDYNEQFF. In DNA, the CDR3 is TGTGCCAGCAGCTTATCCATCCGCCTAGCGGGGGACTACAATGAGCAGTTCTTC.

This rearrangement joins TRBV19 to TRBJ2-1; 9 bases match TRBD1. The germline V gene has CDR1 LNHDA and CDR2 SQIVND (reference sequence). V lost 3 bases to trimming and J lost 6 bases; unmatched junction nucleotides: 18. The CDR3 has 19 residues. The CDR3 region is CASSIYGRPGQGGGNEQFF. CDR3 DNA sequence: TGTGCCAGTAGTATTTATGGCCGACCGGGACAGGGAGGAGGCAATGAGCAGTTCTTC.

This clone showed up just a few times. CDR3: CASSLGRVNTEAFF. Written as DNA, the CDR3 is TGTGCCAGCAGCTTAGGCCGGGTAAACACTGAAGCTTTCTTT. V is TRBV13 and J is TRBJ1-1; D is unresolved. Germline values: CDR1 PRHDT, CDR2 FYEKMQ (reference sequence). V lost 0 bases and J lost 2, with 7 bases in between. This CDR3 comprises 14 residues.

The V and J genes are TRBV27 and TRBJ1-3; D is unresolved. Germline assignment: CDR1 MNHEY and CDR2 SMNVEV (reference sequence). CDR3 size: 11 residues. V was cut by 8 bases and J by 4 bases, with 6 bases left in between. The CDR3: CASGRGNTIYF. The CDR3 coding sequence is TGTGCCAGCGGCCGAGGAAACACCATATATTTT.

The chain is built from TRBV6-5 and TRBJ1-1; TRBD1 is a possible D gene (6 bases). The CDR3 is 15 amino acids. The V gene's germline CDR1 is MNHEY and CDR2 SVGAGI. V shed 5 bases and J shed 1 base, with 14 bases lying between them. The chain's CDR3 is CASSARGGGNTEAFF. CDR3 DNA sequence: TGTGCCAGCAGTGCAAGAGGGGGGGGGAACACTGAAGCTTTCTTT.

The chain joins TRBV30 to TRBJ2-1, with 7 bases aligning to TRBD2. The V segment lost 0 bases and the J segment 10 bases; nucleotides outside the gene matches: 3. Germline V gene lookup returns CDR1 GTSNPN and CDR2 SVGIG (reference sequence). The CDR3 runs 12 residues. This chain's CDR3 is CAWSVGTTEQFF. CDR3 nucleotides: TGTGCCTGGAGTGTAGGGACTACAGAGCAGTTCTTC.

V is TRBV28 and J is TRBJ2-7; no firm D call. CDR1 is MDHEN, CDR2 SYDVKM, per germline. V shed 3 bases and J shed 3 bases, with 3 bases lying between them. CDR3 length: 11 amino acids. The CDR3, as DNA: TGTGCCAGCAGTTTTTACTACGAGCAGTACTTC. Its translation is CASSFYYEQYF.

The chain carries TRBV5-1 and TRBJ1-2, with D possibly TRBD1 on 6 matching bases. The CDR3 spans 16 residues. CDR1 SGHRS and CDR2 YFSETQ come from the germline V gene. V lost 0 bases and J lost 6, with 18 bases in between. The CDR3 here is CASSLGHVGGRNGYTF. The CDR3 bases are TGCGCCAGCAGCTTGGGGCACGTAGGGGGACGGAATGGCTACACCTTC. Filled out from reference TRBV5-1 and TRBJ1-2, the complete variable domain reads KAGVTQTPRYLIKTRGQQVTLSCSPISGHRSVSWYQQTPGQGLQFLFEYFSETQRNKGNFPGRFSGRQFSNSRSEMNVSTLELGDSALYLCASSLGHVGGRNGYTFGSGTRLTVV.

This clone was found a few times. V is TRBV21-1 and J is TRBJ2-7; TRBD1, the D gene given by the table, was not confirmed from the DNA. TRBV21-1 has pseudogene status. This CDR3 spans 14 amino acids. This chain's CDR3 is CATGRTGDDYEQYF. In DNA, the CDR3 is TGTGCCACAGGCAGGACAGGGGATGACTACGAGCAGTACTTC.

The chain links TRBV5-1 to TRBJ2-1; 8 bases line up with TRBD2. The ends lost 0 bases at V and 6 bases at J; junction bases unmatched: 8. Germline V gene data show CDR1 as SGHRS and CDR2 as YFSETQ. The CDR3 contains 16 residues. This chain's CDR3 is CASSLGGSGDSNEQFF. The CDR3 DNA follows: TGCGCCAGCAGCTTGGGCGGTAGCGGGGACTCCAATGAGCAGTTCTTC.

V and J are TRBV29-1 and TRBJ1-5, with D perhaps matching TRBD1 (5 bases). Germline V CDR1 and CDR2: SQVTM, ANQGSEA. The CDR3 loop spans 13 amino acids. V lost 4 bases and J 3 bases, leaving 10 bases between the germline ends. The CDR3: CSVVDSPNQPQHF. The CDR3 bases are TGCAGCGTTGTTGACAGCCCCAATCAGCCCCAGCATTTT.

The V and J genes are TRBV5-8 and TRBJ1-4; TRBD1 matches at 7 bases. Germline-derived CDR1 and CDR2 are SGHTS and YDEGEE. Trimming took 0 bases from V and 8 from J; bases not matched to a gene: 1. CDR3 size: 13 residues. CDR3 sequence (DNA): TGTGCCAGCAGCTTGGACAGGGGAGAAAAACTGTTTTTT. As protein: CASSLDRGEKLFF.

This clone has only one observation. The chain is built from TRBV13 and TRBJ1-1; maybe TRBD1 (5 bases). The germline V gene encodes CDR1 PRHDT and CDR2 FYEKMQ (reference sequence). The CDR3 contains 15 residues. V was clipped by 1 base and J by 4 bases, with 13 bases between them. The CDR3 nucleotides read TGTGCCAGCAGCTTAGAGGGCAGGGCGCGCACTGAAGCTTTCTTT. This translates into CASSLEGRARTEAFF.

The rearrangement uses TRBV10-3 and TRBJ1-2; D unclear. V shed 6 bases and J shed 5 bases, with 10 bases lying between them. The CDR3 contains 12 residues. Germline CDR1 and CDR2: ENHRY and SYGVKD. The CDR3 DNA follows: TGTGCCATCAGCGCAACATCTTATGGCTACACCTTC. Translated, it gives CAISATSYGYTF.